What follows are 10 T cell receptor beta chains derived from one specimen sequenced in a study of early T cells in non-severe SARS-CoV-2 infection (dated by TCRdb to the early 2020s). Library preparation was by 5' RACE. These reads were obtained on a NextSeq 500. In-frame beta chains were kept once TCRdb had trimmed the public reads at Q25 with fastp and called clones with MiXCR. All rows with the same CDR3 protein become a single entry with the most common DNA and genes. Within this sample are about 48,000 distinct CDR3 sequences, with 13% of them counted one time only. Clones ranked in the top ten supply roughly 10% of the sample. The sequencing input was whole blood. The receptors here all came from an adult who was a healthcare worker with PCR-confirmed SARS-CoV-2 infection or an uninfected control (not recorded which).

This clonotype was picked up a small number of times. This rearrangement joins TRBV7-9 to TRBJ2-5, with D perhaps TRBD1 or TRBD2 (5 bases each). Germline V gene sequence: CDR1 SEHNR, CDR2 FQNEAQ (reference sequence). The V gene lost 1 base and the J gene lost 9 bases, with 6 bases spanning the gap. The CDR3 loop spans 11 amino acids. This CDR3 is CASSLGDPQYF. The CDR3 coding sequence is TGTGCCAGCAGCTTAGGGGACCCCCAGTACTTC.

The chain employs TRBV12-3 or TRBV12-4 and TRBJ1-1, with D possibly being TRBD1 (5 bases). This CDR3 is 13 amino acids long. Trimming pared 1 base from V and 9 bases from J, leaving 12 bases between. The CDR3 DNA follows: TGTGCCAGCAGTTTAGGGGGGACCCGACAAGCTTTCTTT. Its translation is CASSLGGTRQAFF.

This clonotype has a count of ten or more. The chain carries TRBV18 and TRBJ2-2, with 9 bases aligning to TRBD2. J was trimmed by 0 bases and V by 2 bases; bases with no gene match: 7. Germline CDR1 KGHSH, CDR2 LQKENI. The CDR3 covers 18 residues. CDR3 sequence (DNA): TGTGCCAGCTCACCAGAAGGACTAGCGCTATCGAACACCGGGGAGCTGTTTTTT. Residues: CASSPEGLALSNTGELFF.

The table lists this clonotype with many counts. This chain joins TRBV5-1 and TRBJ1-1; 7 bases align to TRBD1. The J segment lost 1 base and the V segment lost 3 bases, leaving 9 bases of the junction unmatched. The CDR3 contains 16 residues. The V gene's germline CDR1 is SGHRS and CDR2 YFSETQ. The CDR3 region has the DNA TGCGCCAGCAGCTCAACCCCGGGACAGAAGAACACTGAAGCTTTCTTT. Amino acids: CASSSTPGQKNTEAFF.

This clonotype was counted only a few times. The chain is built from TRBV7-2 and TRBJ1-1; tentative D call: TRBD1 (6 bases). The CDR3 consists of 15 residues. Deletions cut 0 bases from V and 3 bases from J, with 11 bases between. In germline, CDR1 is SGHTA, CDR2 FQGNSA. The CDR3 loop reads CASSLALGGYTEAFF. In DNA form, the CDR3 reads TGTGCCAGCAGCTTAGCGCTTGGGGGCTACACTGAAGCTTTCTTT.

The chain combines TRBV18 with TRBJ1-1; no reliable D call. Germline CDR1 KGHSH, CDR2 LQKENI. This CDR3 comprises 14 residues. V lost 4 bases and J 4 bases, leaving 13 bases between the germline ends. CDR3 amino acids: CASSLNKGGTEAFF. CDR3 nucleotides: TGTGCCAGCTCACTAAATAAAGGTGGCACTGAAGCTTTCTTT.

This clonotype came up many times. The J gene is TRBJ2-6, the V gene TRBV18, with 7 bases aligning to TRBD1. The CDR3 is 15 residues long. The J segment lost 8 bases and the V segment lost 7 bases, leaving 11 bases of the junction unmatched. Per the germline V gene, CDR1 is KGHSH and CDR2 is LQKENI. The CDR3 loop is CASFPDRLGTNVLTF. In DNA form, the CDR3 reads TGTGCCAGCTTCCCGGACAGGCTGGGAACCAACGTCCTGACTTTC. The full variable domain, completed using reference TRBV18 and TRBJ2-6, is NAGVMQNPRHLVRRRGQEARLRCSPMKGHSHVYWYRQLPEEGLKFMVYLQKENIIDESGMPKERFSAEFPKEGPSILRIQQVVRGDSAAYFCASFPDRLGTNVLTFGAGSRLTVL.

The chain employs TRBV28 and TRBJ2-1, with 14 positions matching TRBD2. This CDR3 comprises 16 residues. Germline CDR1 reads MDHEN; CDR2 reads SYDVKM. The V segment lost 7 bases and the J segment 8 bases; nucleotides outside the gene matches: 10. The CDR3 reads CASTRLAGGDRDEQFF. CDR3 coding DNA: TGTGCCAGCACCCGACTAGCGGGAGGGGACAGGGATGAGCAGTTCTTC.

The chain links TRBV29-1 to TRBJ1-4, with D possibly being TRBD1 (5 bases). Trimming took off 5 bases at V and 2 bases at J, with 9 bases between the two ends. The CDR3 extends over 13 amino acids. Germline values: CDR1 SQVTM, CDR2 ANQGSEA. CDR3 sequence: CSVRTPTNEKLFF. The CDR3 bases are TGCAGCGTTAGGACACCGACTAATGAAAAACTGTTTTTT.

This clonotype occurred a few times. This sequence joins TRBV6-5 and TRBJ1-1, with a tentative D call TRBD1 (6 bases). CDR3 length: 16 amino acids. Between the trimmed V and J ends, which lost 1 base and 4 bases, there was a span of 16 bases. The germline CDR1 and CDR2 sequences are MNHEY and SVGAGI. This chain's CDR3 is CASSYWGAGEGTEAFF. As DNA, the CDR3 is TGTGCCAGCAGTTACTGGGGGGCAGGGGAAGGCACTGAAGCTTTCTTT.